The 21 T cell receptor beta chains below all came from one sample that was sequenced in a study of OX40 agonist ivuxolimab in advanced cancers. Sequencing used immunoSEQ multiplex PCR; TCRdb keeps in-frame clones, though not all of them. This sample has under 150,000 clones, with about 92% found just once. Sample: CD4+ or CD8+ T cells sorted from blood, taken in a trial of the OX40 agonist ivuxolimab. These receptors all stem from an adult with an advanced solid tumor such as melanoma, head and neck, liver or kidney cancer.

This chain joins TRBV7-9 and TRBJ1-6; tentatively, D is TRBD1 (5 bases). This CDR3 region has 16 residues. Per the germline V gene, CDR1 is SEHNR and CDR2 is FQNEAQ (reference sequence). V was clipped by 4 bases and J by 7 bases, with 17 bases between them. CDR3 loop: CASSSGHRIGNSPLHF. The CDR3 DNA sequence: TGTGCCAGCAGCTCCGGACACCGAATCGGAAATTCACCCCTCCACTTT.

The chain uses TRBV28 and TRBJ2-1; TRBD1 matches at 10 bases. The CDR3 extends over 16 amino acids. Germline V gene data show CDR1 as MDHEN and CDR2 as SYDVKM. J was trimmed by 8 bases and V by 5 bases; bases with no gene match: 12. In nucleotides, the CDR3 is TGTGCCAGCAGTCCAGGGGCCGGGACAGGGGTCCATGAGCAGTTCTTC. This codes for CASSPGAGTGVHEQFF.

The rearrangement uses TRBV7-2 and TRBJ1-2; D may be TRBD1 (6 bases). Germline-derived CDR1 and CDR2 are SGHTA and FQGNSA. V was pared by 5 bases and J by 0 bases, with 19 bases between. The CDR3 sequence is 17 residues long. The CDR3 sequence: CASSPGEAAFTNYGYTF. The CDR3 nucleotides are TGTGCCAGCAGCCCAGGGGAGGCAGCTTTTACTAACTATGGCTACACCTTC.

V is TRBV29-1 and J is TRBJ1-2; D gene uncertain. This CDR3 contains 12 residues. Germline assignment: CDR1 SQVTM and CDR2 ANQGSEA. V lost 3 bases and J 4 bases, leaving 9 bases between the germline ends. The CDR3 DNA follows: TGCAGCGTTGACGCGGTACGCTATGGCTACACCTTC. Amino acid sequence: CSVDAVRYGYTF.

Only a few counts were recorded for this clone. V and J are TRBV20-1 and TRBJ1-5; D uncertain. This CDR3 is 10 amino acids long. Germline V gene data show CDR1 as DFQATT and CDR2 as SNEGSKA (reference sequence). V was clipped by 5 bases and J by 6 bases, with 5 bases between them. The CDR3 spells CSAASQPQHF. The CDR3 DNA is TGCAGTGCTGCCAGTCAGCCCCAGCATTTT.

This clone appeared a few times. The chain joins TRBV9 to TRBJ2-3; 11 bases are a match to TRBD2. CDR3 size: 17 residues. Losses at the gene ends were 0 bases for V and 3 bases for J; bases not matched to a gene: 6. Germline V gives CDR1 SGDLS, CDR2 YYNGEE. The CDR3 is CASSVGPSGRWTDTQYF. The CDR3 nucleotides are TGTGCCAGCAGCGTAGGTCCTAGCGGGAGGTGGACAGATACGCAGTATTTT.

The chain is built from TRBV4-3 and TRBJ1-3; TRBD1 matches 7 bases. The J segment lost 0 bases and the V segment lost 3 bases, leaving 2 bases of the junction unmatched. CDR1 and CDR2 from the germline V gene are LGHNA and YSLEER. The CDR3 runs to 15 residues. The CDR3 region has the DNA TGCGCCAGCAGCCACGGGACAGCCTCTGGAAACACCATATATTTT. It encodes CASSHGTASGNTIYF.

The gene calls are TRBV5-4 and TRBJ1-1; no reliable D call. Germline CDR1 reads SGHNT; CDR2 reads YYREEE (reference sequence). The CDR3 is 15 amino acids. V was trimmed by 4 bases and J by 6 bases, leaving 19 bases between them. CDR3 nucleotide sequence: TGTGCCAGCAGCCAAGATGGCGGATTTATGGCTGAAGCTTTCTTT. Amino acid sequence: CASSQDGGFMAEAFF.

This rearrangement joins TRBV4-3 to TRBJ1-2; D is possibly TRBD1 (6 bases). Trimming stripped 3 bases from V and 8 bases from J, with 13 bases between. Germline values: CDR1 LGHNA, CDR2 YSLEER. The CDR3 loop spans 13 amino acids. CDR3 nucleotide sequence: TGCGCCAGCAGCCATCGGAGGGGGGGAGGCTACACCTTC. The encoded protein is CASSHRRGGGYTF.

The J gene is TRBJ2-7, the V gene TRBV18; 8 nucleotides align to TRBD1. There are 15 residues in the CDR3. Looked up from germline, CDR1 is KGHSH and CDR2 is LQKENI. The V gene end was trimmed by 1 base and the J gene end by 2 bases; junction bases not matched to a gene: 4. The chain's CDR3 is CASSPRTGGAYEQYF. The DNA for the CDR3 is TGTGCCAGCTCACCACGAACAGGGGGAGCCTACGAGCAGTACTTC.

The CDR3 loop is CAAGRGETQYF. CDR3 coding DNA: TGTGCCGCGGGGAGGGGGGAGACCCAGTACTTC. The rearrangement links TRBV2 to TRBJ2-5; TRBD2 might be the D (7 bases). Germline CDR1 SNHLY, CDR2 FYNNEI. CDR3 length: 11 amino acids. V shed 11 bases and J shed 5 bases, with 12 bases lying between them.

This chain connects TRBV5-4 to TRBJ1-5, with a tentative D call TRBD1 (6 bases). Per the germline V gene, CDR1 is SGHNT and CDR2 is YYREEE (reference sequence). The ends were cut back, 0 bases at V and 10 bases at J, with 17 bases in the middle. There are 15 residues in the CDR3. CDR3 amino acids: CASSLEVTGIGPQHF. The CDR3 DNA reads as TGTGCCAGCAGCTTGGAGGTTACAGGGATTGGTCCCCAGCATTTT. Supplemented by reference TRBV5-4 and TRBJ1-5, the full variable domain reads ETGVTQSPTHLIKTRGQQVTLRCSSQSGHNTVSWYQQALGQGPQFIFQYYREEENGRGNFPPRFSGLQFPNYSSELNVNALELDDSALYLCASSLEVTGIGPQHFGDGTRLSIL.

This chain connects TRBV5-4 to TRBJ2-4; the D gene is possibly TRBD1 (5 bases). Trimming took 0 bases from V and 6 from J, leaving 7 bases between them. The CDR3 is 13 residues long. Germline V lookup: CDR1 SGHNT, CDR2 YYREEE (reference sequence). CDR3 region: CASSLGQLNIQYF. CDR3 in DNA: TGTGCCAGCAGCTTGGGACAGTTAAACATTCAGTACTTC.

The chain employs TRBV5-1 and TRBJ2-1; weak D call: TRBD1 (6 bases). V lost 4 bases to trimming and J lost 5 bases, with 16 bases between them. The CDR3 contains 15 residues. Germline lookup yields CDR1 SGHRS and CDR2 YFSETQ. The DNA for the CDR3 is TGCGCCAGCAGCCCCAGGGGCGTAGGGAACAATGAGCAGTTCTTC. The encoded protein is CASSPRGVGNNEQFF. Full variable domain (outside the CDR3, taken from reference TRBV5-1 and TRBJ2-1): KAGVTQTPRYLIKTRGQQVTLSCSPISGHRSVSWYQQTPGQGLQFLFEYFSETQRNKGNFPGRFSGRQFSNSRSEMNVSTLELGDSALYLCASSPRGVGNNEQFFGPGTRLTVL.

This chain joins TRBV18 and TRBJ1-6, with D unresolved. V lost 2 bases to trimming and J lost 4 bases, with 6 bases between them. The germline V gene encodes CDR1 KGHSH and CDR2 LQKENI. This CDR3 has 14 amino acids. CDR3 nucleotide sequence: TGTGCCAGCTCACCAACGGATTATAATTCACCCCTCCACTTT. As protein: CASSPTDYNSPLHF.

This chain uses TRBV2 with TRBJ1-1; D perhaps matches TRBD1 (6 bases). The CDR3 is 12 residues long. Germline V gene data show CDR1 as SNHLY and CDR2 as FYNNEI. V was pared by 11 bases and J by 0 bases, with 10 bases between. This CDR3 is CAEGGMNTEAFF. The CDR3 DNA sequence: TGTGCCGAAGGGGGTATGAACACTGAAGCTTTCTTT.

The chain joins TRBV6-6 to TRBJ2-7; D possibly corresponds to TRBD1 (6 bases). V lost 0 bases to trimming and J lost 7 bases, with 10 bases between them. The CDR3 is 13 amino acids. Germline values: CDR1 MNHNY, CDR2 SVGAGI (reference sequence). The CDR3 protein is CASSYSRGGEQYF. CDR3 nucleotides: TGTGCCAGCAGTTACTCCCGAGGGGGAGAGCAGTACTTC.

The V and J genes are TRBV7-3 and TRBJ2-1; 8 bases line up with TRBD2. V was pared by 5 bases and J by 7 bases, with 16 bases of the junction left unmatched. The CDR3 has 17 amino acids. Germline CDR1 reads SGHTA; CDR2 reads FQGTGA. CDR3 in DNA: TGTGCCAGCAGCCCCGCCGGTCGGGAGGGCCTACGGAATGAGCAGTTCTTC. It yields the protein CASSPAGREGLRNEQFF.

This chain connects TRBV6-6 to TRBJ1-1, with D unclear. The ends were cut back, 4 bases at V and 1 base at J, with 13 bases in the middle. CDR3 size: 15 residues. Germline V gene lookup returns CDR1 MNHNY and CDR2 SVGAGI (reference sequence). The CDR3 nucleotides read TGTGCCAGCAGTTTCGGGGAGGTACCGAACACTGAAGCTTTCTTT. Encoded protein: CASSFGEVPNTEAFF.

The chain employs TRBV21-1 and TRBJ1-5. TRBV21-1 is described as a pseudogene. CDR3 length equals 19 residues. The CDR3 region has the DNA TGTGCCAGCAGCAGTGCGGGTCCTGGTGGGGGGTATAGCAATCAGCCCCAGCATTTT. The encoded protein is CASSSAGPGGGYSNQPQHF.

The chain links TRBV6-5 to TRBJ2-7, with D unresolved. This CDR3 has 12 residues. CDR1 MNHEY and CDR2 SVGAGI come from the germline V gene. The V and J ends lost 6 bases and 7 bases respectively, with 13 bases between them. The CDR3 nucleotides are TGTGCCAGCAGAACACCCTTTGGGGAGCAGTACTTC. Protein sequence: CASRTPFGEQYF.